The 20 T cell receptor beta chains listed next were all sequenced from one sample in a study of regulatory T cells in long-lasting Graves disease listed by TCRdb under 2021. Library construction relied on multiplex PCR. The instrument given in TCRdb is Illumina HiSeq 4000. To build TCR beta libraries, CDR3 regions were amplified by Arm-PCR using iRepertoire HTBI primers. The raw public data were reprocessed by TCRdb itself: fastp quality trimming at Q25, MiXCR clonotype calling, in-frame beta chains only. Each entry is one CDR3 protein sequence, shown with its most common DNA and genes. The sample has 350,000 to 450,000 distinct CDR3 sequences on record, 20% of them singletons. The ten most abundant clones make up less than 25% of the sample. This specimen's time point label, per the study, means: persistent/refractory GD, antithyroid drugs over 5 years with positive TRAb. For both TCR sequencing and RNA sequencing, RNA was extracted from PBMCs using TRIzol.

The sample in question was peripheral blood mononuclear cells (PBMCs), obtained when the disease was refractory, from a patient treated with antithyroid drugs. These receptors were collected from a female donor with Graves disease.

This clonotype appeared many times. CDR3 sequence: CASRSGTGVDGYTF. CDR3 in DNA: TGTGCCAGCAGATCCGGGACAGGGGTGGATGGCTACACCTTC. The chain is built from TRBV28 and TRBJ1-2, with 10 bases matching TRBD1. The CDR3 extends over 14 amino acids. From germline, CDR1 is MDHEN and CDR2 SYDVKM. V lost 6 bases, J lost 6 bases, and 7 bases stayed unmatched.

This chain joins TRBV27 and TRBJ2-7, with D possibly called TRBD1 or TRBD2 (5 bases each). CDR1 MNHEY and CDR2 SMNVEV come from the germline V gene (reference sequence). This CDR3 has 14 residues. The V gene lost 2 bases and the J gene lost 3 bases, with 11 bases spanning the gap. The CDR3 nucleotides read TGTGCCAGCAGTTTAGGGGGAGAAGGCTACGAGCAGTACTTC. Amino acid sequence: CASSLGGEGYEQYF.

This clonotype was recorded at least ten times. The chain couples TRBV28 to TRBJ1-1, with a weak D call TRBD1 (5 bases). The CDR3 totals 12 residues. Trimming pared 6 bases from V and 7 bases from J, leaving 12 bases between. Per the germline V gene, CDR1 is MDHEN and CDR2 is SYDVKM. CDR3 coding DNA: TGTGCCAGCAGCTCCCGGGGCCGTGAAGCTTTCTTT. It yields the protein CASSSRGREAFF.

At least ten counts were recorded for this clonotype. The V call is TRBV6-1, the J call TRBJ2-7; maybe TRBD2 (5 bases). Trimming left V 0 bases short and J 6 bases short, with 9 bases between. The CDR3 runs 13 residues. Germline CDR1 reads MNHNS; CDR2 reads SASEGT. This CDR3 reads CASSEASRGEQYF. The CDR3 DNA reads TGTGCCAGCAGTGAAGCGAGTCGGGGCGAGCAGTACTTC.

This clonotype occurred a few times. The CDR3 reads CASSPIPGLAGYNEQFF. CDR3 DNA sequence: TGTGCCAGCAGCCCAATCCCGGGACTAGCGGGTTACAATGAGCAGTTCTTC. The genes are TRBV13 and TRBJ2-1; TRBD2 aligns across 12 bases. This CDR3 comprises 17 residues. Unmatched junction bases numbered 9, after V lost 5 bases and J lost 4 bases. Looked up from germline, CDR1 is PRHDT and CDR2 is FYEKMQ (reference sequence).

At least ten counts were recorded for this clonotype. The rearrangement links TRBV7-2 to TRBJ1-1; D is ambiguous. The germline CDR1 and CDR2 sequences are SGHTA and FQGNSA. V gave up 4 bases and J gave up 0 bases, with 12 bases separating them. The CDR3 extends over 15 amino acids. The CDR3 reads CASSYYPLMNTEAFF. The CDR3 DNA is TGTGCCAGCAGCTACTACCCGCTAATGAACACTGAAGCTTTCTTT.

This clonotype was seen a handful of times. The CDR3 sequence is CASRRSARPSGSWTGELFF. In DNA, the CDR3 is TGTGCCAGCAGAAGGTCGGCCCGTCCCAGCGGGAGTTGGACCGGGGAGCTGTTTTTT. V gene TRBV6-2 or TRBV6-3 combines with J gene TRBJ2-2; 8 nucleotides line up with TRBD2. V lost 6 bases to trimming and J lost 5 bases; unmatched junction nucleotides: 20. Germline CDR1 reads MNHEY; CDR2 reads SVGEGT. This CDR3 has 19 amino acids.

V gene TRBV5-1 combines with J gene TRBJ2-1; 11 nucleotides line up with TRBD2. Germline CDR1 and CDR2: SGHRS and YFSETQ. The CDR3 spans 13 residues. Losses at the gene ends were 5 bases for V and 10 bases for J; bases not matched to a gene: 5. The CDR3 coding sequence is TGCGCCAGCAGACTAGCGGGAGTTCGGGAGCAGTTCTTC. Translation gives CASRLAGVREQFF. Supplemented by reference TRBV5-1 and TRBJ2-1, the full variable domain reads KAGVTQTPRYLIKTRGQQVTLSCSPISGHRSVSWYQQTPGQGLQFLFEYFSETQRNKGNFPGRFSGRQFSNSRSEMNVSTLELGDSALYLCASRLAGVREQFFGPGTRLTVL.

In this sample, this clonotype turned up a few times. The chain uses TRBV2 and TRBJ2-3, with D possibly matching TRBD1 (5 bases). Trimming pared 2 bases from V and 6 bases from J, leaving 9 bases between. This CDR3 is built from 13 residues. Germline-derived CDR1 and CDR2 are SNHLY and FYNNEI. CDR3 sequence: CASSEKGADTQYF. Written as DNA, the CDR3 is TGTGCCAGCAGTGAAAAAGGGGCGGATACGCAGTATTTT. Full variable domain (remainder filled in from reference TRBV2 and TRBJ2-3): EPEVTQTPSHQVTQMGQEVILRCVPISNHLYFYWYRQILGQKVEFLVSFYNNEISEKSEIFDDQFSVERPDGSNFTLKIRSTKLEDSAMYFCASSEKGADTQYFGPGTRLTVL.

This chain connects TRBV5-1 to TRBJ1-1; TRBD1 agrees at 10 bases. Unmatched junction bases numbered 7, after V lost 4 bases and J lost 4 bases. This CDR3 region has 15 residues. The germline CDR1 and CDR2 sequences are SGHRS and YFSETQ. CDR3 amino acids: CASSGAGTGVTEAFF. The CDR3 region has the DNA TGCGCCAGCAGCGGAGCCGGGACAGGGGTCACTGAAGCTTTCTTT.

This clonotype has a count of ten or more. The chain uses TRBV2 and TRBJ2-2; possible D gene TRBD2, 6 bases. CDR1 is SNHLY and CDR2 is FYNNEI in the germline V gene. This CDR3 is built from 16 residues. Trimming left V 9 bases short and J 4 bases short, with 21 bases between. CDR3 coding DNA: TGTGCCAGGTCTGACAGCGGGCCCGGGGGCACCGGGGAGCTGTTTTTT. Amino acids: CARSDSGPGGTGELFF.

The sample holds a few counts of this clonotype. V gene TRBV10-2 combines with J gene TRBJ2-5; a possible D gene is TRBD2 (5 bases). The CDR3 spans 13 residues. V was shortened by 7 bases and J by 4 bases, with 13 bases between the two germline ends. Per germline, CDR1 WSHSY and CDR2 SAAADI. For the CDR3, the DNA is TGCGCCAGCACCGACCGGGGTCCAGAGACCCAGTACTTC. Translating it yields CASTDRGPETQYF.

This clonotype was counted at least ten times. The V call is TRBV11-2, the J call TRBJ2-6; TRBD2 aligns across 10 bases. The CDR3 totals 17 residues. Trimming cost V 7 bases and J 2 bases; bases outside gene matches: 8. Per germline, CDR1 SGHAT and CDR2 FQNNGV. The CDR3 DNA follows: TGTGCCAGCATAAGACTAGCGGGCACCCCTGGGGCCAACGTCCTGACTTTC. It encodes CASIRLAGTPGANVLTF.

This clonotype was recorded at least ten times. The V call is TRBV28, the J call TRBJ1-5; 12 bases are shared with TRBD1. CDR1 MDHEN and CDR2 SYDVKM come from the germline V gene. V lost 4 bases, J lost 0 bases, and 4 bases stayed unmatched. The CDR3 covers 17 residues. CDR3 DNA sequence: TGTGCCAGCAGTTCCCCGGGACAGGGGGCTAGCAATCAGCCCCAGCATTTT. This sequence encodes CASSSPGQGASNQPQHF.

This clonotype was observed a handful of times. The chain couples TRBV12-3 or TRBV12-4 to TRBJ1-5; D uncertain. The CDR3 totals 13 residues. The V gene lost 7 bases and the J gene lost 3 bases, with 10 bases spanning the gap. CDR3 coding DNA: TGTGCCAGCACTCCGGGCTACAATCAGCCCCAGCATTTT. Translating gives CASTPGYNQPQHF.

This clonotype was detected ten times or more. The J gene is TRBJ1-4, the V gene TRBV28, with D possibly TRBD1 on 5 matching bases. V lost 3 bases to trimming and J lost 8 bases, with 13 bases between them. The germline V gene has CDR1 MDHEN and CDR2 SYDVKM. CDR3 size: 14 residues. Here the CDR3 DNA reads TGTGCCAGCAGTTTTGACAGACGAAGGGAAAAACTGTTTTTT. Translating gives CASSFDRRREKLFF. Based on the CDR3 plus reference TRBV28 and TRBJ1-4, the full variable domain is DVKVTQSSRYLVKRTGEKVFLECVQDMDHENMFWYRQDPGLGLRLIYFSYDVKMKEKGDIPEGYSVSREKKERFSLILESASTNQTSMYLCASSFDRRREKLFFGSGTQLSVL.

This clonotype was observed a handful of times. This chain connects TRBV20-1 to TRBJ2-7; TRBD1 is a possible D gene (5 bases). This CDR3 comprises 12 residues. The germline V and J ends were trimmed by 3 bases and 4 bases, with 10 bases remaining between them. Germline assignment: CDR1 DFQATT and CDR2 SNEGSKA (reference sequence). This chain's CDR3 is CSASRQPYEQYF. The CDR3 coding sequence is TGCAGTGCTAGCAGACAGCCTTACGAGCAGTACTTC.

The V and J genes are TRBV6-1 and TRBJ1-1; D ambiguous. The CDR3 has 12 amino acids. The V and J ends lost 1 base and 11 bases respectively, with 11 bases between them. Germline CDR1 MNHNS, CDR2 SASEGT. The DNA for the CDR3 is TGTGCCAGCAGTGAAGACAGCGCCGAGGCTTTCTTT. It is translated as CASSEDSAEAFF.

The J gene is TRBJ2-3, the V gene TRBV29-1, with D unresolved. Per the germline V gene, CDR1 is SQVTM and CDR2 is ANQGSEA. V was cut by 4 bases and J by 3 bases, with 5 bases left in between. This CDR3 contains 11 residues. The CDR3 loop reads CSVVWTDTQYF. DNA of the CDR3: TGCAGCGTTGTCTGGACAGATACGCAGTATTTT.

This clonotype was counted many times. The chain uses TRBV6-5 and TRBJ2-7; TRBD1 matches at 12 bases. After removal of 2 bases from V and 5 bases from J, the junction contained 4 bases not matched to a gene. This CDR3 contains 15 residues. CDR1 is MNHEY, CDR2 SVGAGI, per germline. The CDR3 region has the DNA TGTGCCAGCAGTTACCAAGGGACAGGGGGCCACGAGCAGTACTTC. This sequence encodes CASSYQGTGGHEQYF.